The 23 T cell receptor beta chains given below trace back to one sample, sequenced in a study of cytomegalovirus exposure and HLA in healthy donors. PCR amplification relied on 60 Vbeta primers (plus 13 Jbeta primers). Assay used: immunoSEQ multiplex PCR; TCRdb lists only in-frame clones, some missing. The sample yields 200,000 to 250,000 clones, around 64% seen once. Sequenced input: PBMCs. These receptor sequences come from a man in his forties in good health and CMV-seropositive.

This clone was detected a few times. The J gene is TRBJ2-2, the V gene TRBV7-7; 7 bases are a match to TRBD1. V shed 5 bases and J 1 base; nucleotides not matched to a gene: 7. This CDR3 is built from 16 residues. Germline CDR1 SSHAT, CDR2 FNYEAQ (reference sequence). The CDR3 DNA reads TGTGCCAGCAGCCCCCGGACAGGACTGAACACCGGGGAGCTGTTTTTT. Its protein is CASSPRTGLNTGELFF.

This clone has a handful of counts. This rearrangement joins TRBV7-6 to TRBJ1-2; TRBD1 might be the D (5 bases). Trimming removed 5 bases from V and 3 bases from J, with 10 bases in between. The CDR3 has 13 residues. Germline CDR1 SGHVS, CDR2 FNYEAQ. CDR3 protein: CASSPGLDYGYTF. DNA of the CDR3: TGTGCCAGCAGCCCGGGACTGGACTATGGCTACACCTTC.

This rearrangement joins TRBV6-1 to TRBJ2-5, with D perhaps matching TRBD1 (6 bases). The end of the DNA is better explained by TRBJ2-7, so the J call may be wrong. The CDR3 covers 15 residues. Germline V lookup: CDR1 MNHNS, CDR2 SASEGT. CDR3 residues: CASSSDRFTTHEQYF. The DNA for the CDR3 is TGTGCCAGCAGTTCAGACAGGTTTACCACCCACGAGCAGTACTTC.

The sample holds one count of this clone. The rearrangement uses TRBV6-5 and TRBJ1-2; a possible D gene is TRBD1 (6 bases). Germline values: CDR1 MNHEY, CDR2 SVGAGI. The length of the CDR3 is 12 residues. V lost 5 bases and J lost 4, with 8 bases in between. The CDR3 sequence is CASSTGPYGYTF. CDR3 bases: TGTGCCAGCAGTACAGGGCCCTATGGCTACACCTTC.

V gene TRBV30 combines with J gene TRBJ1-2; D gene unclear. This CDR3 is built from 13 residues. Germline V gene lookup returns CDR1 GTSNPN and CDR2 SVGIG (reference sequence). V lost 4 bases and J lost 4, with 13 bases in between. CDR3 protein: CAWIEGRRYGYTF. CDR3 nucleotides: TGTGCCTGGATAGAGGGCAGGCGCTATGGCTACACCTTC.

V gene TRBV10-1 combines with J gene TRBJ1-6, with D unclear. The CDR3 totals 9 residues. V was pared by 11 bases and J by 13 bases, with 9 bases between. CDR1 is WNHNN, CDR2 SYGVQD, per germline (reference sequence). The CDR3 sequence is CAAPGPLHF. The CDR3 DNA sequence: TGCGCCGCCCCGGGGCCCCTCCACTTT.

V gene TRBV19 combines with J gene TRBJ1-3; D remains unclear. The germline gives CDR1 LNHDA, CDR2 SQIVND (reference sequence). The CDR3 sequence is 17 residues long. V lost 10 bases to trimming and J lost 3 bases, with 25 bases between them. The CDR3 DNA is TGTGCCACCGTTGAGGGCCAGTCGAGGGTCTATGGAAACACCATATATTTT. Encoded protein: CATVEGQSRVYGNTIYF.

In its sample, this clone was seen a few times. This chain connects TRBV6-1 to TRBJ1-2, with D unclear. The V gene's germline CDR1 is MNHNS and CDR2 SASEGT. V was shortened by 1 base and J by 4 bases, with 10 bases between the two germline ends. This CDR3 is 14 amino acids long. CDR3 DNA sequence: TGTGCCAGCAGTGAAGACCCGAGGGCCTATGGCTACACCTTC. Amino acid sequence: CASSEDPRAYGYTF.

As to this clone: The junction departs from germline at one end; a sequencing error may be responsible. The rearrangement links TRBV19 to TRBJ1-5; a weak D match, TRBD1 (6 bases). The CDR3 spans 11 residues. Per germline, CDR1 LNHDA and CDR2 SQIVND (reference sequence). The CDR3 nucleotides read TGCTTGGCAGGGGCGCGTCAGCCCCAGCATTTT. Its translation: CLAGARQPQHF. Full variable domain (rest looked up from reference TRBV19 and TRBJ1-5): DGGITQSPKYLFRKEGQNVTLSCEQNLNHDAMYWYRQDPGQGLRLIYYSQIVNDFQKGDIAEGYSVSREKKESFPLTVTSAQKNPTAFYLCLAGARQPQHFGDGTRLSIL.

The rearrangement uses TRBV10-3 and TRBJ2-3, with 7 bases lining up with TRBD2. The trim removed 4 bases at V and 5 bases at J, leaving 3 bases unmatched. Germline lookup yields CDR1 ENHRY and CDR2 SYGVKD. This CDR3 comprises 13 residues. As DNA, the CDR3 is TGTGCCATCAGTGTCGGCGGGGGAGATACGCAGTATTTT. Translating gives CAISVGGGDTQYF.

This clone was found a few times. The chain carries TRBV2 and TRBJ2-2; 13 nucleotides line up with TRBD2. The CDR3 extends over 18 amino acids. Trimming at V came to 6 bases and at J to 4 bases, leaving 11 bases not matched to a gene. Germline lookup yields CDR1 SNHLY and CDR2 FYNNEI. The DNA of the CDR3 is TGTGCCAGCAGCGACGAAGGACTAGCGGGGGACTCCACCGGGGAGCTGTTTTTT. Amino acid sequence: CASSDEGLAGDSTGELFF.

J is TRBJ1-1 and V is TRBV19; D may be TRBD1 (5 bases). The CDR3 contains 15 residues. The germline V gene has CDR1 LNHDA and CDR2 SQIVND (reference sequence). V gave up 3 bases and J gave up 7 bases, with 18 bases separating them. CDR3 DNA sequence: TGTGCCAGTAGTATGGGACTCGGGACCTCTCTTGAAGCTTTCTTT. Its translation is CASSMGLGTSLEAFF. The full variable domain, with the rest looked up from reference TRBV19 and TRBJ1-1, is DGGITQSPKYLFRKEGQNVTLSCEQNLNHDAMYWYRQDPGQGLRLIYYSQIVNDFQKGDIAEGYSVSREKKESFPLTVTSAQKNPTAFYLCASSMGLGTSLEAFFGQGTRLTVV.

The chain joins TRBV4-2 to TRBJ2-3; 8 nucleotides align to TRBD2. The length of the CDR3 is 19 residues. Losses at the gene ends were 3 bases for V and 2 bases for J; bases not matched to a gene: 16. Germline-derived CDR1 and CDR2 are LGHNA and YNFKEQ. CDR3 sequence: CASSQGELGAGVPTDTQYF. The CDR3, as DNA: TGTGCCAGCAGCCAGGGGGAGTTGGGAGCGGGGGTTCCCACAGATACGCAGTATTTT.

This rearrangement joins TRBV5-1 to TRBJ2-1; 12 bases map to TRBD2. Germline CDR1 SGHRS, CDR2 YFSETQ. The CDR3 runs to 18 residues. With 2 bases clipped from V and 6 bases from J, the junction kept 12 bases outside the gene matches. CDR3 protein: CASSLEASGGAGGNEQFF. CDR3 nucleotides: TGCGCCAGCAGCTTAGAGGCTAGCGGGGGGGCCGGGGGCAATGAGCAGTTCTTC.

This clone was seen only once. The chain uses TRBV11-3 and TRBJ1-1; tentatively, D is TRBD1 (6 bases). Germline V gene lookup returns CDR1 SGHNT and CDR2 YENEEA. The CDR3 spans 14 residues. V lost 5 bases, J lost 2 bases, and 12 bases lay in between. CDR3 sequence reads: CASSPQGSNTEAFF. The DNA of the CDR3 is TGTGCCAGCAGCCCCCAGGGGTCTAACACTGAAGCTTTCTTT. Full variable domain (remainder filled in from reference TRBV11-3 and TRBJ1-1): EAGVVQSPRYKIIEKKQPVAFWCNPISGHNTLYWYLQNLGQGPELLIRYENEEAVDDSQLPKDRFSAERLKGVDSTLKIQPAELGDSAVYLCASSPQGSNTEAFFGQGTRLTVV.

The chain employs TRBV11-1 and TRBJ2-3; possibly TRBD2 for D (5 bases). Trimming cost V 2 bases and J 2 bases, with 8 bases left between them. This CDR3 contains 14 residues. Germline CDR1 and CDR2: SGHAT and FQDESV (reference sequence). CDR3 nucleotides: TGTGCCAGCAGCTTAAGGAGGTACACAGATACGCAGTATTTT. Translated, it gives CASSLRRYTDTQYF.

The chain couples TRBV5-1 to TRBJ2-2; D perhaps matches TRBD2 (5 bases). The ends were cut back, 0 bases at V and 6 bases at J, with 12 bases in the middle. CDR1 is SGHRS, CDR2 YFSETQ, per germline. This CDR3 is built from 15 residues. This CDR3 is CASSLGTGGSGELFF. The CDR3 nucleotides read TGCGCCAGCAGCTTGGGAACTGGCGGGTCCGGGGAGCTGTTTTTT.

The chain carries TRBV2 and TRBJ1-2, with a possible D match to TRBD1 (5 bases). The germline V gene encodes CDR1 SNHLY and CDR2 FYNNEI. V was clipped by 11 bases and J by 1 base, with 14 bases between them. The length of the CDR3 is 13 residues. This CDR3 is CACGDGLNYGYTF. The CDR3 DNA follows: TGTGCCTGCGGGGACGGCCTTAACTATGGCTACACCTTC. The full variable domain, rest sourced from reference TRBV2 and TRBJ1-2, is EPEVTQTPSHQVTQMGQEVILRCVPISNHLYFYWYRQILGQKVEFLVSFYNNEISEKSEIFDDQFSVERPDGSNFTLKIRSTKLEDSAMYFCACGDGLNYGYTFGSGTRLTVV.

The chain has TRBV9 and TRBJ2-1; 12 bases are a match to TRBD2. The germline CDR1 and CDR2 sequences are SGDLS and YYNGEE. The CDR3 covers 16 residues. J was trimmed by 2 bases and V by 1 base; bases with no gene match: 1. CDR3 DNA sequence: TGTGCCAGCAGCGTATCTAGCGGGGGGGCCTACAATGAGCAGTTCTTC. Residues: CASSVSSGGAYNEQFF. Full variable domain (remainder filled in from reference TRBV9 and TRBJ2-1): DSGVTQTPKHLITATGQRVTLRCSPRSGDLSVYWYQQSLDQGLQFLIQYYNGEERAKGNILERFSAQQFPDLHSELNLSSLELGDSALYFCASSVSSGGAYNEQFFGPGTRLTVL.

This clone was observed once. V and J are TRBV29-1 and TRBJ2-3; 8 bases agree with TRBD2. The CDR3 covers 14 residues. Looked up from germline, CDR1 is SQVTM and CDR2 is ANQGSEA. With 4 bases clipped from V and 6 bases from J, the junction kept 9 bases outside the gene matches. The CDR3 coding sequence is TGCAGCGTTGCCATCACGGGGGGGCGTGATACGCAGTATTTT. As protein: CSVAITGGRDTQYF.

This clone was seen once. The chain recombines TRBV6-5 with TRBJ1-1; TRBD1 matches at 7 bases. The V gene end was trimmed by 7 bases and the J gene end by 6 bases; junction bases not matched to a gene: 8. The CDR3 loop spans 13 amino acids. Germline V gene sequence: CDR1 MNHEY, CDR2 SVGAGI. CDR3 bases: TGTGCCAGCACGGGACAGCCGCACGCTGAAGCTTTCTTT. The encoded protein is CASTGQPHAEAFF.

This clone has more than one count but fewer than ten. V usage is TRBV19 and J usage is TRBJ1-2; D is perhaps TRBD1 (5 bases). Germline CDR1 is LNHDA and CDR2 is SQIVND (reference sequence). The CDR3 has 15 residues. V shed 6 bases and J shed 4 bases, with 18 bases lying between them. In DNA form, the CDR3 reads TGTGCCAGTAGGCCGCACCGCAGGGATATCTATGGCTACACCTTC. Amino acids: CASRPHRRDIYGYTF.

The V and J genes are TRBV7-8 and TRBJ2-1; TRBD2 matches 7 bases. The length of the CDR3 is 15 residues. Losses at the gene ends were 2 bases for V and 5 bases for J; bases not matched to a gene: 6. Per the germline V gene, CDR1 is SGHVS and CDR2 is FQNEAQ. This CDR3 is CASSLKRDRNNEQFF. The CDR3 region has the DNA TGTGCCAGCAGCTTAAAGCGGGACCGTAACAATGAGCAGTTCTTC.